This T cell receptor (beta chain) is drawn from a study of blood T cell repertoires in COVID-19. Study summary: T cells, B-cell-depleted T cells, or PBMCs supplied cDNA or gDNA.

In the original analysis: Reference gene primer amplification yielded estimated nucleated cell counts. Libraries were prepared by immunoSEQ multiplex PCR; TCRdb keeps only in-frame clonotypes and omits some of them. V and J calls and clone size follow that table, whereas D and trimming were derived from the DNA. The table records 300,000 to 450,000 clones, more than 65% of them present only once. This clone showed up just once. Germline CDR1 reads LGHDT; CDR2 reads YNNKEL (reference sequence). CDR3 length: 17 amino acids. Trimming removed 3 bases from V and 2 bases from J, with 20 bases in between. The J gene is TRBJ2-7, the V gene TRBV3-1 (or the pseudogene TRBV3-2), with D possibly matching TRBD2 (6 bases). The sequenced material came from peripheral blood. This sequence was found in a human donor with acute or convalescent COVID-19. The donor label of this sample is uncertain. The CDR3 region is CASSHPPGPGGTYEQYF. The CDR3 coding sequence is TGTGCCAGCAGCCACCCCCCGGGCCCCGGAGGGACCTACGAGCAGTACTTC.